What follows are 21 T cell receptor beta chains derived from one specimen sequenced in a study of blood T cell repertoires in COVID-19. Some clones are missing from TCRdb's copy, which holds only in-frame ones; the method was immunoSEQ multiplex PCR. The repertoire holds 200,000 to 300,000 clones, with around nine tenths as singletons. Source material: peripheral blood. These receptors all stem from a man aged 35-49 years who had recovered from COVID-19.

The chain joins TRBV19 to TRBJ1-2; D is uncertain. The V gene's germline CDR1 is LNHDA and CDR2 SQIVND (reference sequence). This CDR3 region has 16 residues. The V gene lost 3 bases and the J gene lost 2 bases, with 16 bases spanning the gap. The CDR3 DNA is TGTGCCAGTAGTATGCGGAGAAGGTCGATCAACTATGGCTACACCTTC. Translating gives CASSMRRRSINYGYTF. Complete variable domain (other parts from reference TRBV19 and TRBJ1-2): DGGITQSPKYLFRKEGQNVTLSCEQNLNHDAMYWYRQDPGQGLRLIYYSQIVNDFQKGDIAEGYSVSREKKESFPLTVTSAQKNPTAFYLCASSMRRRSINYGYTFGSGTRLTVV.

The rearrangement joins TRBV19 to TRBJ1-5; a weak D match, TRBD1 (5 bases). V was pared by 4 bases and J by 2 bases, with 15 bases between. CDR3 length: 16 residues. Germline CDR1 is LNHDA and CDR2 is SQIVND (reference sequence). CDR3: CASSTRQGRGNQPQHF. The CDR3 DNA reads TGTGCCAGTAGTACCCGCCAGGGAAGGGGCAATCAGCCCCAGCATTTT.

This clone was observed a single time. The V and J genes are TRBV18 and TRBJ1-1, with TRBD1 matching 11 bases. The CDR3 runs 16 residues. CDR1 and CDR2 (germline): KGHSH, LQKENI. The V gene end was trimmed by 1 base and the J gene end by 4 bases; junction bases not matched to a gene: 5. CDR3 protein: CASSPLGQGAGTEAFF. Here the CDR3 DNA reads TGTGCCAGCTCACCACTTGGACAGGGGGCGGGCACTGAAGCTTTCTTT.

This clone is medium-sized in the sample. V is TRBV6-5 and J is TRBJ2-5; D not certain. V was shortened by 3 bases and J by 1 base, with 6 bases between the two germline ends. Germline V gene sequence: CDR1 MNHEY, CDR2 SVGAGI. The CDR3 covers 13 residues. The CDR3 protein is CASSYSFQETQYF. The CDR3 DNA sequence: TGTGCCAGCAGTTATTCCTTCCAAGAGACCCAGTACTTC.

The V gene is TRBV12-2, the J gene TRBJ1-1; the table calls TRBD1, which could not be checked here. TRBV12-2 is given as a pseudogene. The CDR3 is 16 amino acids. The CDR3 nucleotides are TGTGCAAGTCGCCCCGAGGATGGACAGGGGGAAACTGAAGCTTTCTTT. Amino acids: CASRPEDGQGETEAFF.

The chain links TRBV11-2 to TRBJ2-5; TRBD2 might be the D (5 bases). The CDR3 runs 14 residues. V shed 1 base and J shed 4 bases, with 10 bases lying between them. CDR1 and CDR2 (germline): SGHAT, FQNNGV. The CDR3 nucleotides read TGTGCCAGCAGCTTAGTCCCTAGCCGAGAGACCCAGTACTTC. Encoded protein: CASSLVPSRETQYF.

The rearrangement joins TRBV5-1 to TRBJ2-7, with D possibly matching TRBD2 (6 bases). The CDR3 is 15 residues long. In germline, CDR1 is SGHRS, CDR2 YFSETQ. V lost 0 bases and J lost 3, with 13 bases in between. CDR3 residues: CASSLGDSAFYEQYF. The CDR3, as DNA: TGCGCCAGCAGCTTGGGGGACTCCGCTTTCTACGAGCAGTACTTC.

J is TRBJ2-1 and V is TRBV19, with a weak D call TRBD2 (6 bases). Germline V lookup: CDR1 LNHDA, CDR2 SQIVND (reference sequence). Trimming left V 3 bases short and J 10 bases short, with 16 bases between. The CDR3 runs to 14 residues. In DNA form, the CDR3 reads TGTGCCAGTAGTATCCACCGACTAGGCGTGGAGCAGTTCTTC. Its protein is CASSIHRLGVEQFF. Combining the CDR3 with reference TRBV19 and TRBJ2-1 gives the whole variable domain DGGITQSPKYLFRKEGQNVTLSCEQNLNHDAMYWYRQDPGQGLRLIYYSQIVNDFQKGDIAEGYSVSREKKESFPLTVTSAQKNPTAFYLCASSIHRLGVEQFFGPGTRLTVL.

The CDR3 sequence: CASSPSIGGWNQPQHF. The CDR3 coding sequence is TGTGCCAGTAGCCCTAGTATAGGGGGCTGGAATCAGCCCCAGCATTTT. J is TRBJ1-5 and V is TRBV19, with 7 bases fitting TRBD1. CDR3 size: 16 residues. The germline V gene has CDR1 LNHDA and CDR2 SQIVND (reference sequence). J gave up 4 bases and V 6 bases, and 12 bases lay outside the gene matches.

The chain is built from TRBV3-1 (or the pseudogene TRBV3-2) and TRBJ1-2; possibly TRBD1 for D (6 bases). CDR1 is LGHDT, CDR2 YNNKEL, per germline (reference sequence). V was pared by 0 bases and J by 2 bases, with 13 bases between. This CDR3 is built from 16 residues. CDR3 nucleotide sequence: TGTGCCAGCAGCCAAGATAGTCGGACAGCGAACTATGGCTACACCTTC. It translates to CASSQDSRTANYGYTF.

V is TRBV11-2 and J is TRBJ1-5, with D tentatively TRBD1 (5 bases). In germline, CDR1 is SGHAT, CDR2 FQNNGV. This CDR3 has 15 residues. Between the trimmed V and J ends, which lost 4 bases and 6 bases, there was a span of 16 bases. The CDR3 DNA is TGTGCCAGCAGCTCCCACGGGGGTTCGGGTCAGCCCCAGCATTTT. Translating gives CASSSHGGSGQPQHF.

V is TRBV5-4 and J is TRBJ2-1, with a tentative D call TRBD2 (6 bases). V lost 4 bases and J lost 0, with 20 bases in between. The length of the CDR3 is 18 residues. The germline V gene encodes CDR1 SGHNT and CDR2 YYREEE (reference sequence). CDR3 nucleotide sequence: TGTGCCAGCAGCGGGAATAAAGCGGGCCTCAGCTCCTACAATGAGCAGTTCTTC. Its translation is CASSGNKAGLSSYNEQFF.

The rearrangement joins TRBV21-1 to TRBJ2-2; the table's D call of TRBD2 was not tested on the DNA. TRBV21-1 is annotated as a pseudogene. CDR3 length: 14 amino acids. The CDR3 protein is CASIREGGTGELFF. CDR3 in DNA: TGTGCCAGCATCCGGGAGGGTGGCACCGGGGAGCTGTTTTTT.

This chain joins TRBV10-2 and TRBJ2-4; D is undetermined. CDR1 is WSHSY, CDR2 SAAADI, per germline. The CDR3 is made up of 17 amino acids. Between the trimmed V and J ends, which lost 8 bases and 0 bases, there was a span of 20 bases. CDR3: CASSLFVGPLAKNIQYF. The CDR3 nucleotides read TGCGCCAGCTCCTTGTTTGTGGGCCCGCTAGCCAAAAACATTCAGTACTTC.

CDR3 loop: CASSLDPAGEQFF. The CDR3 DNA sequence: TGTGCCAGCAGTCTTGACCCCGCCGGGGAGCAGTTCTTC. The chain recombines TRBV12-3 or TRBV12-4 with TRBJ2-1, with D hard to call. This CDR3 contains 13 residues. V was shortened by 5 bases and J by 10 bases, with 15 bases between the two germline ends.

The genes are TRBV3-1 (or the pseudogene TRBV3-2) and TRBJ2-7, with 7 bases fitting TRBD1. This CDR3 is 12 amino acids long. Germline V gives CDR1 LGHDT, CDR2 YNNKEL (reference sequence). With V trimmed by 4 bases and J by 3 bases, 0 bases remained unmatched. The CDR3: CASSRQGYEQYF. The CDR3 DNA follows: TGTGCCAGCAGCCGACAGGGCTACGAGCAGTACTTC.

The DNA for the CDR3 is TGTGCCAGCAGCTTAGTCACAGCTAACTATGGCTACACCTTC. It encodes CASSLVTANYGYTF. The V gene is TRBV11-2, the J gene TRBJ1-2; no definite D call. Trimming took 1 base from V and 0 from J, leaving 6 bases between them. This CDR3 is built from 14 residues. From germline, CDR1 is SGHAT and CDR2 FQNNGV.

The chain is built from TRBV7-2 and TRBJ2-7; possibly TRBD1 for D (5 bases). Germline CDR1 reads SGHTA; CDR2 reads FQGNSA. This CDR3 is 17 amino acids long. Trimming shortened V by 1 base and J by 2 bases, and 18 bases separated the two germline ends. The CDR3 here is CASSLVSASLGAYEQYF. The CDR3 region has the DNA TGTGCCAGCAGCTTAGTATCGGCAAGCTTAGGGGCCTACGAGCAGTACTTC.

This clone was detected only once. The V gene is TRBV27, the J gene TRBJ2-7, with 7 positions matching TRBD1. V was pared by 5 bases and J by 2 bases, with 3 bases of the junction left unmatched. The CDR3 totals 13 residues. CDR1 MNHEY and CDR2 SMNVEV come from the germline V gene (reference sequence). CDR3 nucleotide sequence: TGTGCCAGCAGTCACGGACAGGCCTACGAGCAGTACTTC. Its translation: CASSHGQAYEQYF.

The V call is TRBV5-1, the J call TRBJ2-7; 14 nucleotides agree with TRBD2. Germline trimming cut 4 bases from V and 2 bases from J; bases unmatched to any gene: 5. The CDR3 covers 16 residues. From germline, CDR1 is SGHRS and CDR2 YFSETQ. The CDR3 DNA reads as TGCGCCAGCAGCCCCCGGACTAGCGGGAGGACCTACGAGCAGTACTTC. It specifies CASSPRTSGRTYEQYF.

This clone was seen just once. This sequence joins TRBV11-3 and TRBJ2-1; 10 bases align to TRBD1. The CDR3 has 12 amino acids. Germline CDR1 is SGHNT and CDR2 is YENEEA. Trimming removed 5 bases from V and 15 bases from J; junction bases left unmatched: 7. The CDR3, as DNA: TGTGCCAGCAGCGAGACAGGGGGCCTTATGTTCTTC. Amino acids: CASSETGGLMFF.